This T cell receptor (beta chain) appears in the sequencing data of a study of cytomegalovirus exposure and HLA in healthy donors. Study observations and caveats: Later on, analysis showed that most CMV-associated TCR beta chains appeared to be HLA-restricted. V- and J-gene trimming of TCR beta was linked (in a later analysis) to a missense DCLRE1C variant.

Healthy people donating bone marrow made up the donors. The PCR made use of 60 Vbeta and 13 Jbeta primers. Under the authors' procedure: Among the unique TCR beta chains that a later analysis counted, 70 million to 85 million in all, approximately 12 million were shared. Using immunoSEQ multiplex PCR, the repertoire was profiled, and TCRdb retains in-frame clones only, with some absent. From that table come the V and J calls and clone size; the DNA was used to work out D and trimming. The sample comprises approximately 130,000 clones, roughly three quarters of which are singletons, and roughly 1.9% rests with the top ten. Per germline, CDR1 WSHSY and CDR2 SAAADI. The CDR3 length is 18 residues. Unmatched junction bases numbered 12, after V lost 2 bases and J lost 2 bases. This clone was detected a few times. Its antigen remains unidentified.

Sequencing was performed on PBMCs. The source is a woman in her 40s in good health and CMV-seronegative. The V and J genes are TRBV10-2 and TRBJ2-7; 10 positions match TRBD2. The CDR3 reads CASSEKGSLAGETYEQYF. The CDR3 nucleotides read TGCGCCAGCAGTGAGAAAGGGTCCCTAGCGGGAGAAACCTACGAGCAGTACTTC.